One sample yielded the 14 T cell receptor beta chains listed below, sequenced in a study of beta chain features in type 1 diabetes. Points from the study as a whole: Among all four CD4+ subsets, Type 1 diabetes patients had TCRB CDR3s that were moderately but significantly shorter.

Which antigens these TCRs recognize remains unknown. Sequencing targeted expressed TCRB transcripts, as all isolated RNA had been reverse transcribed. Libraries were prepared by immunoSEQ multiplex PCR; TCRdb keeps only in-frame clonotypes and omits some of them. Of around 180,000 clones detected, approximately 8.4% appear once; the ten largest clones hold under 0.55%. Sequences were obtained from central memory CD4+ T cells from blood. The receptors were sampled from a man aged 18 to 29 with type 1 diabetes.

V is TRBV6-6 and J is TRBJ2-7; 8 bases fit TRBD1. The CDR3 loop spans 14 amino acids. Germline CDR1 reads MNHNY; CDR2 reads SVGAGI (reference sequence). V lost 1 base to trimming and J lost 6 bases; unmatched junction nucleotides: 5. DNA of the CDR3: TGTGCCAGCAGTTACTACGGACAGGGAACCGAGCAGTACTTC. This encodes CASSYYGQGTEQYF.

This clone has more than one count but fewer than ten. The chain uses TRBV5-1 and TRBJ2-4; D gene ambiguous. Germline V gene data show CDR1 as SGHRS and CDR2 as YFSETQ. The CDR3 is 13 amino acids. Trimming removed 0 bases at V and 6 bases at J, with 7 bases between. The CDR3 reads CASSLDLGNIQYF. In DNA, the CDR3 is TGCGCCAGCAGCTTGGATCTCGGAAACATTCAGTACTTC.

This clone has a handful of counts. The rearrangement uses TRBV5-1 and TRBJ2-1; D ambiguous. Germline CDR1 SGHRS, CDR2 YFSETQ. The CDR3 is 11 amino acids. V was pared by 5 bases and J by 8 bases, with 8 bases between. The CDR3 bases are TGCGCCAGCAGTAGATTGCATGAGCAGTTCTTC. The encoded protein is CASSRLHEQFF.

Concerning this clone itself: This CDR3 is also generated by other DNA sequences in the sample. The chain has TRBV2 and TRBJ2-5; D perhaps matches TRBD2 (7 bases). The CDR3 length is 12 residues. V was trimmed by 7 bases and J by 5 bases, leaving 11 bases between them. Per the germline V gene, CDR1 is SNHLY and CDR2 is FYNNEI. CDR3 DNA sequence: TGTGCCAGCACACAGGGAGGGGAGACCCAGTACTTC. Amino acids: CASTQGGETQYF.

This clone was recorded a few times. In the same sample, other DNA sequences code for this CDR3. The rearrangement uses TRBV18 and TRBJ2-7; 9 bases are a match to TRBD1. The CDR3 loop spans 14 amino acids. The V gene end was trimmed by 0 bases and the J gene end by 5 bases; junction bases not matched to a gene: 2. Germline CDR1 reads KGHSH; CDR2 reads LQKENI. The CDR3 DNA reads TGTGCCAGCTCACCACCGGGACAGGGAAACGAGCAGTACTTC. Residues: CASSPPGQGNEQYF. Filled out from reference TRBV18 and TRBJ2-7, the complete variable domain reads NAGVMQNPRHLVRRRGQEARLRCSPMKGHSHVYWYRQLPEEGLKFMVYLQKENIIDESGMPKERFSAEFPKEGPSILRIQQVVRGDSAAYFCASSPPGQGNEQYFGPGTRLTVT.

The chain employs TRBV7-2 and TRBJ2-7; D possibly corresponds to TRBD2 (5 bases). Trimming took off 5 bases at V and 7 bases at J, with 21 bases between the two ends. Germline V CDR1 and CDR2: SGHTA, FQGNSA. CDR3 length: 15 amino acids. The CDR3 here is CASSASTSSLGEQYF. The CDR3 coding sequence is TGTGCCAGCAGCGCGTCTACTAGTTCCCTAGGGGAGCAGTACTTC.

The chain links TRBV18 to TRBJ2-3, with D hard to call. With 1 base removed from V and 4 bases from J, the gap between germline ends came to 24 bases. CDR1 and CDR2 (germline): KGHSH, LQKENI. The length of the CDR3 is 19 residues. CDR3 sequence: CASSPQISGGGSSADTQYF. CDR3 nucleotide sequence: TGTGCCAGCTCACCACAAATCTCCGGCGGCGGAAGCTCCGCAGATACGCAGTATTTT.

This clone was counted only a few times. The genes are TRBV7-2 and TRBJ2-7; maybe TRBD1 (5 bases). CDR3 length: 14 residues. Germline V gene lookup returns CDR1 SGHTA and CDR2 FQGNSA. V was shortened by 0 bases and J by 1 base, with 7 bases between the two germline ends. DNA of the CDR3: TGTGCCAGCAGCTTAGCGGGGCCGTCCTACGAGCAGTACTTC. Amino acids: CASSLAGPSYEQYF.

The chain uses TRBV15 and TRBJ1-1, with a possible D match to TRBD1 (6 bases). V lost 4 bases and J 4 bases, leaving 10 bases between the germline ends. The CDR3 runs 13 residues. Germline values: CDR1 LNHNV, CDR2 YYDKDF (reference sequence). CDR3 in DNA: TGTGCCACCAGCAATCCCAGGGGCACTGAAGCTTTCTTT. Its translation: CATSNPRGTEAFF.

This clone has a handful of counts. The rearrangement joins TRBV11-2 to TRBJ2-7; TRBD1 might be the D (6 bases). The germline V gene encodes CDR1 SGHAT and CDR2 FQNNGV. The CDR3 spans 15 residues. V dropped 0 bases and J dropped 2 bases, with 11 bases sitting between them. The CDR3 bases are TGTGCCAGCAGCTTAGAAGCGACAGGAACCTACGAGCAGTACTTC. This encodes CASSLEATGTYEQYF.

This clone occurred a few times. The chain uses TRBV7-2 and TRBJ2-2, with D possibly being TRBD1 (6 bases). Trimming stripped 4 bases from V and 0 bases from J, with 12 bases between. Germline V gives CDR1 SGHTA, CDR2 FQGNSA. CDR3 length: 16 amino acids. Written as DNA, the CDR3 is TGTGCCAGCAGCTCGGACAGCTCTTCGAACACCGGGGAGCTGTTTTTT. Protein product: CASSSDSSSNTGELFF.

This chain links TRBV30 with TRBJ2-7; tentative D call: TRBD2 (6 bases). This CDR3 is 12 amino acids long. With 4 bases removed from V and 8 bases from J, the gap between germline ends came to 15 bases. Germline loops: CDR1 GTSNPN, CDR2 SVGIG (reference sequence). As DNA, the CDR3 is TGTGCCTGGATGAAACGGGACTCTAAGCAGTACTTC. Protein sequence: CAWMKRDSKQYF.

This clone was seen more than once but under ten times. The chain recombines TRBV6-4 with TRBJ2-3; TRBD1 matches 10 bases. With 0 bases clipped from V and 4 bases from J, the junction kept 1 base outside the gene matches. The CDR3 runs 15 residues. Germline values: CDR1 MRHNA, CDR2 SNTAGT. The CDR3, as DNA: TGTGCCAGCAGTGACTCGACAGGGGGCGCAGATACGCAGTATTTT. Encoded protein: CASSDSTGGADTQYF.

This clone turned up a few times. The CDR3 loop is CASSLARGSSTDTQYF. The CDR3 DNA is TGCGCCAGCAGCTTGGCCAGGGGCTCGTCCACAGATACGCAGTATTTT. The rearrangement uses TRBV5-1 and TRBJ2-3; weak D call: TRBD1 (6 bases). V was trimmed by 0 bases and J by 2 bases, leaving 13 bases between them. The CDR3 is 16 amino acids. The germline gives CDR1 SGHRS, CDR2 YFSETQ.